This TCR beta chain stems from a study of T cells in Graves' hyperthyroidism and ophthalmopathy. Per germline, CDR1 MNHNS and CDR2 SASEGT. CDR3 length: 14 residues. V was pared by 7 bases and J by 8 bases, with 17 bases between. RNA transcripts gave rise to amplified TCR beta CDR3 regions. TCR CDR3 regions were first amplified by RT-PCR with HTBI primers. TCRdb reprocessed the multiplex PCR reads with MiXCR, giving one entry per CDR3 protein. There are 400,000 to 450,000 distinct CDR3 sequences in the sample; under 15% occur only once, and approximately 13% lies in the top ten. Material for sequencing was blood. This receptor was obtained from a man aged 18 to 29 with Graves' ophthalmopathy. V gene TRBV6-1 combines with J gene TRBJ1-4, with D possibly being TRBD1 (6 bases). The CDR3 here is CASMRGTKAEKLFF. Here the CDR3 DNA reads TGTGCCAGCATGAGGGGGACAAAAGCAGAAAAACTGTTTTTT.